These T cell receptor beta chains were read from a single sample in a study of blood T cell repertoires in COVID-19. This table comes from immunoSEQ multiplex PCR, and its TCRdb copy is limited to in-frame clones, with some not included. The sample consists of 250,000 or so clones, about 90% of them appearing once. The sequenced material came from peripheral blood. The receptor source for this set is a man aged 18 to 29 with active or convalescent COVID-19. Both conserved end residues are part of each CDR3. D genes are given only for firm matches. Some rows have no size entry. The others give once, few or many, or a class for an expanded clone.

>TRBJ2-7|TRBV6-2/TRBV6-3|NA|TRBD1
TGTGCCAGCAGCTCCGGGACAGGGTTTTACTACGAGCAGTACTTC
CASSSGTGFYYEQYF
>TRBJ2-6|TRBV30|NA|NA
TGTGCCTGGAGGATTCTGGGGCTGGATGGGGCCAACGTCCTGACTTTC
CAWRILGLDGANVLTF
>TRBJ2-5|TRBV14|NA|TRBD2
TGTGCCAGCAGCGCGGGACTAGCGGGAGTAGAGACCCAGTACTTC
CASSAGLAGVETQYF
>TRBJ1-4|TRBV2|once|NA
TGTGCCAGCAGTGCCCGGCAGGGGTATGAAAAACTGTTTTTT
CASSARQGYEKLFF
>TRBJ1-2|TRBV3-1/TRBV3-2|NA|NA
TGTGCCAGCAGCTCGCTTGACAGCTCTAACTATGGCTACACCTTC
CASSSLDSSNYGYTF
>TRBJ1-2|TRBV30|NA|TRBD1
TGTGCCTGGACCAACCCCCTGGACAGGTTCTATGGCTACACCTTC
CAWTNPLDRFYGYTF
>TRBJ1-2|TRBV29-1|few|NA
TGCAGCGTTGAAGATCGAGAGTATGGCTACACCTTC
CSVEDREYGYTF
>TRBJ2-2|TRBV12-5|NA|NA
TGTGCTAGTGGTTCTACTACCGGGGAGCTGTTTTTT
CASGSTTGELFF
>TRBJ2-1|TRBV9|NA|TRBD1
TGTGCCAGCAGCATCCGGGACAGGGACAATGAGCAGTTCTTC
CASSIRDRDNEQFF
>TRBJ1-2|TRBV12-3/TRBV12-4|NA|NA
TGTGCCAGCAGCCAAGGACTCTTCTATGGCTACACCTTC
CASSQGLFYGYTF
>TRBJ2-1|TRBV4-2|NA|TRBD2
TGTGCCAGCAATCTAGAGACTAGCGCTCCCTCCAATGAGCAGTTCTTC
CASNLETSAPSNEQFF
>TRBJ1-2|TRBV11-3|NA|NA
TGTGCCAGCAGCTTAGCCAGGGCGATGGGCTACACCTTC
CASSLARAMGYTF
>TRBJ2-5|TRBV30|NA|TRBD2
TGTGCCTGGAGTGAAGGACTAGCGGGGCTTGAGACCCAGTACTTC
CAWSEGLAGLETQYF
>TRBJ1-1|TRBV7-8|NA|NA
TGTGCCAGCAGCCCAGGAGGGCAGGAAGCTTTCTTT
CASSPGGQEAFF
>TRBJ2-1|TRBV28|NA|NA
TGTGCCAGCAGTTTAGCCGGACTGGCGGGAAACAATGAGCAGTTCTTC
CASSLAGLAGNNEQFF
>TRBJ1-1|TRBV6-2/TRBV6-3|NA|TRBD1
TGTGCCAGCAGTGGGACAGGTTGGGTCGTTGAAGCTTTCTTT
CASSGTGWVVEAFF
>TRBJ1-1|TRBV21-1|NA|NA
TGTGCCAGCAGCAGCCACAGGGGAGGTTGCACTGAAGCTTTCTTT
CASSSHRGGCTEAFF
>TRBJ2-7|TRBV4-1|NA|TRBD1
TGCGCCAGCAGGGGACAGGGCCGATCCCCCTCCTACGAGCAGTACTTC
CASRGQGRSPSYEQYF
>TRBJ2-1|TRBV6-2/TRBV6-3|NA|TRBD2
TGTGCCAGCAGTTACGGACTAGCGGGAGACAATGAGCAGTTCTTC
CASSYGLAGDNEQFF
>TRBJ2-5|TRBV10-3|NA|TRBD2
TGTGCCATCAGTGCGCGGGGACTAGAGATTGAGACCCAGTACTTC
CAISARGLEIETQYF
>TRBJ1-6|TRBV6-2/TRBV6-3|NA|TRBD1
TGTGCCAGCAGCCGGGACAGAAATTCACCCCTCCACTTT
CASSRDRNSPLHF
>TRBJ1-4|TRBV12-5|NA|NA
TGTGCTAGTGGCCGACCAGGGTGGACTAATGAAAAACTGTTTTTT
CASGRPGWTNEKLFF
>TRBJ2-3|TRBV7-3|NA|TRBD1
TGTGCCAGCAGCCAGACAGGGTTTACAGATACGCAGTATTTT
CASSQTGFTDTQYF
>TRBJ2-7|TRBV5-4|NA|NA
TGTGCCAGCAGCTTTTCGCCTAGATCCTACGAGCAGTACTTC
CASSFSPRSYEQYF
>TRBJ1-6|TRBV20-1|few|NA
TGCAGTGCTAGTTTAGCTAATAATTCACCCCTCCACTTT
CSASLANNSPLHF
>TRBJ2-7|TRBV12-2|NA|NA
TGTGCAAGTCGCTCCGGGGGACAGGGGATTAGGGAGCAGTACTTC
CASRSGGQGIREQYF
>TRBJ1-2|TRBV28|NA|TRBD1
TGTGCCAGCAGTTTATCCCGGACAGGGCCGGGCTATGGCTACACCTTC
CASSLSRTGPGYGYTF
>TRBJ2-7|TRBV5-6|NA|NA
TGTGCCAGCAGCTTTGGAGACAGACAATACTACGAGCAGTACTTC
CASSFGDRQYYEQYF
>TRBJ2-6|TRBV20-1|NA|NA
TGCAGTGCTAGTCCGGGCTCTGGGGCCAACGTCCTGACTTTC
CSASPGSGANVLTF
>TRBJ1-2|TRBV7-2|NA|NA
TGTGCCAGCAGCTTTGGACAGTCCGACTATGTTGGCTACACCTTC
CASSFGQSDYVGYTF
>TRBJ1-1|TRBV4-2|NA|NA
TGTGCCAGCAGCCCAACAGGGTCGGGCACTGAAGCTTTCTTT
CASSPTGSGTEAFF
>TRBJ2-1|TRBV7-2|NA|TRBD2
TGTGCCAGCAGCTTAGAACTAGCGGGAGTAGGTCGGGAGTTCTTC
CASSLELAGVGREFF
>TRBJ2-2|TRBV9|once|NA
TGTGCCAGCAGCGTAGTTTCGGGGGACACCGGGGAGCTGTTTTTT
CASSVVSGDTGELFF
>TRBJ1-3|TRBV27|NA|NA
TGTGCCAGCAGTTTCTCAGGGACACCAGGAAACACCATATATTTT
CASSFSGTPGNTIYF